These 25 T cell receptor beta chains came from one sample sequenced in a study of PD-1 blockade in classical Hodgkin lymphoma. Here immunoSEQ multiplex PCR was the method, and the copy in TCRdb shows in-frame clones only, minus some. This table has approximately 59,000 clones, less than 95% appearing once. Each patient experienced a relapse that followed autologous stem cell transplantation, and brentuximab vedotin exposure varied. The sequences come from peripheral blood mononuclear cells (PBMCs), collected before the second cycle of nivolumab. The receptors were gathered from a human donor with classical Hodgkin lymphoma.

The chain carries TRBV10-3 and TRBJ1-5; D uncertain. The V end was cut by 2 bases, the J end by 0 bases, with 17 bases between. This CDR3 is built from 18 residues. Germline V gene sequence: CDR1 ENHRY, CDR2 SYGVKD. The CDR3 loop reads CAISEKASHQYSNQPQHF. CDR3 coding DNA: TGTGCCATCAGTGAGAAGGCAAGCCATCAATATAGCAATCAGCCCCAGCATTTT.

By share, this clone ranks as medium-sized (0.01 to 0.1%). This chain uses TRBV19 with TRBJ1-5; the match to TRBD1 covers 7 bases. Germline V gene lookup returns CDR1 LNHDA and CDR2 SQIVND (reference sequence). V shed 7 bases, J shed 3 bases, and the junction held 3 bases outside the gene matches. This CDR3 comprises 13 residues. The CDR3 region is CASTGQANQPQHF. The DNA for the CDR3 is TGTGCCAGTACAGGACAGGCCAATCAGCCCCAGCATTTT.

A single count supports this clone. The chain couples TRBV9 to TRBJ2-2; 9 bases are a match to TRBD1. The CDR3 covers 15 residues. V lost 4 bases and J lost 3; bases outside the gene matches: 4. Germline V CDR1 and CDR2: SGDLS, YYNGEE. The CDR3 here is CASSPGTGYTGELFF. In DNA, the CDR3 is TGTGCCAGCAGCCCCGGGACAGGGTACACCGGGGAGCTGTTTTTT.

The rearrangement joins TRBV14 to TRBJ2-2; D gene ambiguous. The length of the CDR3 is 13 residues. Germline-derived CDR1 and CDR2 are SGHDN and FVKESK. V was trimmed by 1 base and J by 3 bases, leaving 3 bases between them. CDR3: CASSQVHTGELFF. The CDR3 DNA is TGTGCCAGCAGCCAAGTTCACACCGGGGAGCTGTTTTTT.

The chain employs TRBV7-9 and TRBJ2-3, with a possible D match to TRBD2 (6 bases). Germline CDR1 reads SEHNR; CDR2 reads FQNEAQ (reference sequence). The CDR3 spans 18 residues. V gave up 4 bases and J gave up 5 bases, with 25 bases separating them. The CDR3 DNA sequence: TGTGCCAGCAGCTCCCCCCTCCATGGCGGGACTCCCCAAGATACGCAGTATTTT. This encodes CASSSPLHGGTPQDTQYF. The variable domain in full, with the rest retrieved from reference TRBV7-9 and TRBJ2-3, is DTGVSQNPRHKITKRGQNVTFRCDPISEHNRLYWYRQTLGQGPEFLTYFQNEAQLEKSRLLSDRFSAERPKGSFSTLEIQRTEQGDSAMYLCASSSPLHGGTPQDTQYFGPGTRLTVL.

This chain joins TRBV25-1 and TRBJ2-5; TRBD1 aligns across 8 bases. In germline, CDR1 is MGHDK, CDR2 SYGVNS. V lost 3 bases to trimming and J lost 2 bases; unmatched junction nucleotides: 5. This CDR3 contains 15 residues. Here the CDR3 DNA reads TGTGCCAGCAGTGATAGGACAGGGAGACAAGAGACCCAGTACTTC. It yields the protein CASSDRTGRQETQYF.

This clone was recorded only once. J is TRBJ1-4 and V is TRBV19, with 7 positions matching TRBD1. Germline V CDR1 and CDR2: LNHDA, SQIVND (reference sequence). CDR3 length: 16 residues. The V and J ends lost 5 bases and 2 bases, in that order; junction bases with no gene match: 8. The CDR3 is CASSPTGYVTNEKLFF. CDR3 in DNA: TGTGCCAGTAGTCCGACAGGGTACGTGACTAATGAAAAACTGTTTTTT.

DNA of the CDR3: TGTGCCTGGAGGGGAATGAACACTGAAGCTTTCTTT. Its translation is CAWRGMNTEAFF. This chain joins TRBV30 and TRBJ1-1; unclear D gene. From germline, CDR1 is GTSNPN and CDR2 SVGIG (reference sequence). Between the trimmed V and J ends, which lost 3 bases and 0 bases, there was a span of 5 bases. The CDR3 length is 12 residues.

The chain is built from TRBV5-4 and TRBJ1-1, with 7 nucleotides matching TRBD1. Unmatched junction bases numbered 4, after V lost 4 bases and J lost 4 bases. The length of the CDR3 is 13 residues. Germline lookup yields CDR1 SGHNT and CDR2 YYREEE (reference sequence). The CDR3 bases are TGTGCCAGCAGCCCGGCAGGGGGCACTGAAGCTTTCTTT. This sequence encodes CASSPAGGTEAFF.

A remark on this clone: Other DNA sequences from this sample encode an identical CDR3 as well. V gene TRBV19 combines with J gene TRBJ1-1; possibly TRBD1 for D (5 bases). The CDR3 contains 14 residues. V lost 2 bases and J lost 0, with 7 bases in between. Germline V CDR1 and CDR2: LNHDA, SQIVND (reference sequence). CDR3 nucleotide sequence: TGTGCCAGTAGTATAAGGGGATTGAACACTGAAGCTTTCTTT. Translated: CASSIRGLNTEAFF.

This clone showed up just a few times. Other DNA sequences of this sample code for an identical CDR3. The chain combines TRBV18 with TRBJ1-5; 9 nucleotides align to TRBD1. This CDR3 is built from 15 residues. J was trimmed by 2 bases and V by 3 bases; bases with no gene match: 2. Germline V gives CDR1 KGHSH, CDR2 LQKENI. The CDR3 sequence is CASSPDRGGNQPQHF. The CDR3 region has the DNA TGTGCCAGCTCACCGGACAGGGGTGGCAATCAGCCCCAGCATTTT. The full variable domain, with the rest looked up from reference TRBV18 and TRBJ1-5, is NAGVMQNPRHLVRRRGQEARLRCSPMKGHSHVYWYRQLPEEGLKFMVYLQKENIIDESGMPKERFSAEFPKEGPSILRIQQVVRGDSAAYFCASSPDRGGNQPQHFGDGTRLSIL.

This chain links TRBV7-3 with TRBJ1-1, with D hard to call. The CDR3 runs 15 residues. Looked up from germline, CDR1 is SGHTA and CDR2 is FQGTGA. V was cut by 1 base and J by 1 base, with 10 bases left in between. CDR3 sequence (DNA): TGTGCCAGCAGCTTAAATTTGGGTTCGAACACTGAAGCTTTCTTT. Protein: CASSLNLGSNTEAFF.

The rearrangement uses TRBV27 and TRBJ1-5; unclear D gene. The ends were cut back, 6 bases at V and 0 bases at J, with 6 bases in the middle. Germline V gene sequence: CDR1 MNHEY, CDR2 SMNVEV (reference sequence). The CDR3 totals 13 residues. The CDR3 is CASRPGSNQPQHF. The CDR3 DNA sequence: TGTGCCAGCAGGCCCGGTAGCAATCAGCCCCAGCATTTT.

This clone is a singleton in its sample. The V call is TRBV11-2, the J call TRBJ1-2, with TRBD1 identical over 7 bases. This CDR3 comprises 15 residues. V gave up 1 base and J gave up 6 bases; unmatched junction bases: 8. The V gene's germline CDR1 is SGHAT and CDR2 FQNNGV. CDR3 amino acids: CASSLGGQPRDGYTF. Written as DNA, the CDR3 is TGTGCCAGCAGCTTAGGGGGACAGCCTAGGGATGGCTACACCTTC.

V is TRBV19 and J is TRBJ2-7; D unresolved. This CDR3 contains 14 residues. V shed 4 bases and J shed 1 base, with 11 bases lying between them. In germline, CDR1 is LNHDA, CDR2 SQIVND (reference sequence). The DNA for the CDR3 is TGTGCCAGTAGTAAAAGGGATCCTTCCTACGAGCAGTACTTC. Translation gives CASSKRDPSYEQYF.

This chain uses TRBV6-5 with TRBJ2-4; no reliable D call. The CDR3 sequence is 11 residues long. Germline V gives CDR1 MNHEY, CDR2 SVGAGI. The V gene lost 7 bases and the J gene lost 6 bases, with 7 bases spanning the gap. The CDR3 region is CASTQRNIQYF. The CDR3 coding sequence is TGTGCCAGCACCCAGAGAAACATTCAGTACTTC.

CDR3 DNA: TGTGCCAGCAGTGACGGGACTAGTTCCAACAATGAGCAGTTCTTC. This gives the protein CASSDGTSSNNEQFF. The rearrangement uses TRBV6-4 and TRBJ2-1; 8 bases line up with TRBD2. With 2 bases clipped from V and 5 bases from J, the junction kept 5 bases outside the gene matches. CDR1 is MRHNA and CDR2 is SNTAGT in the germline V gene. This CDR3 region has 15 residues.

CDR3: CASSPTGSYNSPLHF. The CDR3 DNA sequence: TGTGCCAGCAGTCCGACAGGGTCCTATAATTCACCCCTCCACTTT. V gene TRBV27 combines with J gene TRBJ1-6; the match to TRBD1 covers 7 bases. The CDR3 runs 15 residues. V was pared by 5 bases and J by 1 base, with 2 bases of the junction left unmatched. Germline values: CDR1 MNHEY, CDR2 SMNVEV (reference sequence).

This sequence joins TRBV12-5 and TRBJ1-6; D not certain. The V end was cut by 0 bases, the J end by 5 bases, with 11 bases between. Germline CDR1 is LGHNT and CDR2 is FRNRAP. The CDR3 runs 16 residues. CDR3 nucleotides: TGTGCTAGTGGTTTGGTACCTGTCATCGATAATTCACCCCTCCACTTT. Translated, it gives CASGLVPVIDNSPLHF.

This chain links TRBV14 with TRBJ2-7, with D possibly being TRBD1 (6 bases). The germline V gene has CDR1 SGHDN and CDR2 FVKESK. Trimming took 3 bases from V and 4 from J, leaving 13 bases between them. The CDR3 covers 14 residues. DNA for the CDR3: TGTGCCAGCAGCCAGTTGACAGGATTATACGAGCAGTACTTC. This gives the protein CASSQLTGLYEQYF. Full variable domain (missing parts from reference TRBV14 and TRBJ2-7): EAGVTQFPSHSVIEKGQTVTLRCDPISGHDNLYWYRRVMGKEIKFLLHFVKESKQDESGMPNNRFLAERTGGTYSTLKVQPAELEDSGVYFCASSQLTGLYEQYFGPGTRLTVT.

This clone was seen a single time. V gene TRBV30 combines with J gene TRBJ1-1, with no clear D. V was trimmed by 3 bases and J by 1 base, leaving 15 bases between them. The germline V gene has CDR1 GTSNPN and CDR2 SVGIG (reference sequence). This CDR3 has 15 amino acids. CDR3 DNA: TGTGCCTGGAGACGAGACATTCCAAGGAACACTGAAGCTTTCTTT. Encoded protein: CAWRRDIPRNTEAFF.

The chain recombines TRBV6-6 with TRBJ1-2, with TRBD1 as a possible D gene (5 bases). The CDR3 contains 14 residues. Trimming cost V 0 bases and J 6 bases, with 11 bases left between them. From germline, CDR1 is MNHNY and CDR2 SVGAGI (reference sequence). In DNA form, the CDR3 reads TGTGCCAGCAGTTACTCGAATGCAGGGAATGGCTACACCTTC. Its protein is CASSYSNAGNGYTF.

The chain couples TRBV7-6 to TRBJ1-1; D is possibly TRBD1 (6 bases). Germline V gives CDR1 SGHVS, CDR2 FNYEAQ. The CDR3 is 17 residues long. The V end was cut by 0 bases, the J end by 0 bases, with 14 bases between. In nucleotides, the CDR3 is TGTGCCAGCAGCTTAGCTGGGGGGCTGGTGATGAACACTGAAGCTTTCTTT. Translated: CASSLAGGLVMNTEAFF.

The chain has TRBV20-1 and TRBJ2-1, with 7 positions matching TRBD2. This CDR3 is built from 11 residues. The ends lost 3 bases at V and 16 bases at J; junction bases unmatched: 9. Germline V CDR1 and CDR2: DFQATT, SNEGSKA (reference sequence). In DNA form, the CDR3 reads TGCAGTGCTAGCAGAGGCGGGGGTGATTTCTTC. Translated: CSASRGGGDFF.

This sequence joins TRBV11-3 and TRBJ2-2; no clear D. With 1 base removed from V and 4 bases from J, the gap between germline ends came to 13 bases. Germline CDR1 is SGHNT and CDR2 is YENEEA. The CDR3 is 16 amino acids. CDR3 coding DNA: TGTGCCAGCAGCTTAGCCCACTGGGTTTCCACCGGGGAGCTGTTTTTT. It yields the protein CASSLAHWVSTGELFF.